These 23 T cell receptor beta chains were sequenced from one sample in a study of vaccination and CD4 T cells after COVID-19. Once obtained from cultured CD4+ T cells, the DNA was sequenced using the Oncomine TCR Beta short-read assay. TCRdb used MiXCR to reprocess the PCR reads, holding one entry per CDR3 protein. The sample lists around 13,000 distinct CDR3 sequences; roughly 40% were seen once. These TCRs are of unknown antigen specificity. Regarding treatment: approximately 11-day PBMC culture with coronavirus spike peptide pools or control peptides (ViraFEST assay). The sequencing sample was made of CD4+ T cells from blood, cultured in vitro. The receptors stem from a human donor who had recovered from COVID-19.

This clonotype was seen only a few times. The chain carries TRBV23-1 and TRBJ1-5, with D uncertain. TRBV23-1 is marked as an open reading frame, function uncertain. The CDR3 is 17 amino acids. V was pared by 4 bases and J by 0 bases, with 16 bases between. The CDR3 DNA reads TGCGCCAGCAGTCGCGTGACGGTGACCGATAGCAATCAGCCCCAGCATTTT. The encoded protein is CASSRVTVTDSNQPQHF.

The V and J genes are TRBV7-9 and TRBJ2-7, with D hard to call. CDR3 length: 14 residues. Germline V gene lookup returns CDR1 SEHNR and CDR2 FQNEAQ (reference sequence). The V gene lost 0 bases and the J gene lost 6 bases, with 12 bases spanning the gap. The CDR3 protein is CASSLAGISGEQYF. Written as DNA, the CDR3 is TGTGCCAGCAGCTTAGCAGGGATTTCGGGCGAGCAGTACTTC.

Only a few counts were recorded for this clonotype. This chain uses TRBV7-9 with TRBJ1-2; 10 bases fit TRBD1. The CDR3 is made up of 16 amino acids. The V segment lost 6 bases and the J segment 2 bases; nucleotides outside the gene matches: 9. Germline CDR1 and CDR2: SEHNR and FQNEAQ (reference sequence). The CDR3 protein is CASRPPGQGRNYGYTF. CDR3 in DNA: TGTGCCAGCAGACCACCGGGACAGGGGAGGAACTATGGCTACACCTTC.

For the CDR3, the DNA is TGTGCCAGCAGCCAGGAAGCGCCCACTGAAGCTTTCTTT. Protein product: CASSQEAPTEAFF. The rearrangement uses TRBV6-2 or TRBV6-3 and TRBJ1-1; unclear D gene. Germline V gene data show CDR1 as MNHEY and CDR2 as SVGEGT. The CDR3 is 13 residues long. The V end lost 6 bases, the J end lost 4 bases, and 12 bases lay between the germline ends.

This rearrangement joins TRBV11-2 to TRBJ1-1; no definite D call. V lost 3 bases and J 5 bases, leaving 7 bases between the germline ends. Germline V lookup: CDR1 SGHAT, CDR2 FQNNGV. CDR3 length: 12 amino acids. The CDR3: CASSFGKTEAFF. CDR3 bases: TGTGCCAGCAGCTTCGGTAAGACTGAAGCTTTCTTT.

Only one count was recorded for this clonotype. The V gene is TRBV27, the J gene TRBJ2-7; D gene unclear. In germline, CDR1 is MNHEY, CDR2 SMNVEV (reference sequence). The V and J ends lost 3 bases and 3 bases respectively, with 15 bases between them. The CDR3 length is 15 residues. The CDR3 region is CASSLRGLPSYEQYF. The DNA of the CDR3 is TGTGCCAGCAGTTTGAGAGGTCTCCCCAGCTACGAGCAGTACTTC.

The chain links TRBV6-5 to TRBJ1-5; maybe TRBD1 (5 bases). This CDR3 has 14 amino acids. Between the trimmed V and J ends, which lost 4 bases and 10 bases, there was a span of 17 bases. Looked up from germline, CDR1 is MNHEY and CDR2 is SVGAGI. The CDR3 coding sequence is TGTGCCAGCAGTTGGGGACGGGGGATCTCTCCCCAGCATTTT. This translates into CASSWGRGISPQHF.

The CDR3 coding sequence is TGTGCCAAAGAGGGGTACGAGCAGTACTTC. Translation gives CAKEGYEQYF. The chain recombines TRBV7-2 with TRBJ2-7, with D possibly being TRBD1 or TRBD2 (5 bases each). The CDR3 loop spans 10 amino acids. The germline V and J ends were trimmed by 10 bases and 4 bases, with 8 bases remaining between them. The germline V gene has CDR1 SGHTA and CDR2 FQGNSA.

V gene TRBV11-3 combines with J gene TRBJ2-7, with a tentative D call TRBD2 (6 bases). Germline V gene lookup returns CDR1 SGHNT and CDR2 YENEEA. The V end lost 6 bases, the J end lost 1 base, and 13 bases lay between the germline ends. The CDR3 sequence is 14 residues long. CDR3 residues: CASSPVRGSYEQYF. The CDR3 DNA follows: TGTGCCAGCAGTCCAGTCCGGGGGTCCTACGAGCAGTACTTC.

The chain joins TRBV2 to TRBJ1-2, with D unclear. With 5 bases removed from V and 2 bases from J, the gap between germline ends came to 9 bases. Germline CDR1 SNHLY, CDR2 FYNNEI. The CDR3 runs 13 residues. The CDR3 reads CASSFSTNYGYTF. The CDR3, as DNA: TGTGCCAGCAGTTTTTCTACAAACTATGGCTACACCTTC.

By its share, this clonotype is medium-sized. The rearrangement joins TRBV6-1 to TRBJ1-1; no clear D gene. V gave up 8 bases and J gave up 5 bases, with 15 bases separating them. Germline values: CDR1 MNHNS, CDR2 SASEGT. CDR3 length: 13 residues. The CDR3 reads CASWQVGWTEAFF. CDR3 bases: TGTGCCAGCTGGCAGGTGGGTTGGACTGAAGCTTTCTTT.

This clonotype came up a few times. This chain connects TRBV20-1 to TRBJ1-2; 8 nucleotides align to TRBD1. The CDR3 loop spans 13 amino acids. Germline CDR1 is DFQATT and CDR2 is SNEGSKA (reference sequence). V lost 1 base and J lost 8; bases outside the gene matches: 6. CDR3 nucleotide sequence: TGCAGTGCTAGAGGGCAGGGGGCAGGGGGCTACACCTTC. This encodes CSARGQGAGGYTF.

The rearrangement links TRBV9 to TRBJ2-6; unclear D gene. The CDR3 is made up of 14 amino acids. Germline assignment: CDR1 SGDLS and CDR2 YYNGEE. Trimming left V 0 bases short and J 3 bases short, with 4 bases between. CDR3 bases: TGTGCCAGCAGCGTAGTGGATGGGGCCAACGTCCTGACTTTC. Its protein is CASSVVDGANVLTF. The whole variable domain, remainder taken from reference TRBV9 and TRBJ2-6, is DSGVTQTPKHLITATGQRVTLRCSPRSGDLSVYWYQQSLDQGLQFLIQYYNGEERAKGNILERFSAQQFPDLHSELNLSSLELGDSALYFCASSVVDGANVLTFGAGSRLTVL.

The rearrangement joins TRBV29-1 to TRBJ1-1; D remains ambiguous. Trimming took off 8 bases at V and 4 bases at J, with 11 bases between the two ends. This CDR3 is built from 11 residues. Looked up from germline, CDR1 is SQVTM and CDR2 is ANQGSEA. CDR3 sequence reads: CSSIIGTEAFF. As DNA, the CDR3 is TGCAGCTCGATTATAGGCACTGAAGCTTTCTTT.

This clonotype was counted between two and nine times. The chain couples TRBV6-1 to TRBJ1-2; D possibly corresponds to TRBD1 (5 bases). This CDR3 is 15 amino acids long. The V end was cut by 6 bases, the J end by 8 bases, with 22 bases between. Germline CDR1 and CDR2: MNHNS and SASEGT. The CDR3 reads CASSDPGQNLGGYTF. DNA for the CDR3: TGTGCCAGCAGCGACCCTGGACAAAACCTCGGCGGCTACACCTTC.

The rearrangement joins TRBV6-2 or TRBV6-3 to TRBJ2-1; D remains ambiguous. The length of the CDR3 is 14 residues. The germline V gene encodes CDR1 MNHEY and CDR2 SVGEGT. V was cut by 0 bases and J by 9 bases, with 12 bases left in between. Here the CDR3 reads CASSYSSQVPEQFF. The CDR3 DNA follows: TGTGCCAGCAGTTACTCGTCTCAGGTCCCTGAGCAGTTCTTC.

This clonotype was counted a few times. CDR3 sequence: CASSVRDPNTGELFF. DNA for the CDR3: TGTGCCAGCAGCGTGAGGGACCCGAACACCGGGGAGCTGTTTTTT. This chain uses TRBV7-9 with TRBJ2-2; D is perhaps TRBD1 or TRBD2 (5 bases each). CDR3 length: 15 residues. The germline V gene encodes CDR1 SEHNR and CDR2 FQNEAQ (reference sequence). V lost 5 bases and J 0 bases, leaving 10 bases between the germline ends.

This chain connects TRBV12-3 or TRBV12-4 to TRBJ1-3; TRBD1 might be the D (5 bases). The CDR3 spans 12 residues. Trimming left V 2 bases short and J 8 bases short, with 7 bases between. CDR3 DNA sequence: TGTGCCAGCAGTTTAATGGGGGACACCATATATTTT. This sequence encodes CASSLMGDTIYF.

This clonotype was picked up a small number of times. The chain has TRBV7-2 and TRBJ1-1; D not certain. The CDR3 loop spans 15 amino acids. The germline CDR1 and CDR2 sequences are SGHTA and FQGNSA. V dropped 2 bases and J dropped 3 bases, with 13 bases sitting between them. CDR3 amino acids: CASSLFVGRDTEAFF. CDR3 bases: TGTGCCAGCAGCTTATTCGTAGGGAGGGACACTGAAGCTTTCTTT.

The rearrangement joins TRBV7-6 to TRBJ1-1, with no clear D. V lost 1 base to trimming and J lost 2 bases, with 20 bases between them. From germline, CDR1 is SGHVS and CDR2 FNYEAQ. This CDR3 has 18 residues. The CDR3 region has the DNA TGTGCCAGCAGCTTAGTTATAGCGAGGGTACAGCAAAACACTGAAGCTTTCTTT. Its translation is CASSLVIARVQQNTEAFF.

This chain joins TRBV18 and TRBJ2-3; 9 bases agree with TRBD2. V shed 4 bases and J 4 bases; nucleotides not matched to a gene: 18. The length of the CDR3 is 19 residues. Germline CDR1 is KGHSH and CDR2 is LQKENI. The chain's CDR3 is CASSRKLAGLDLTADTQYF. Here the CDR3 DNA reads TGTGCCAGCTCACGGAAGCTAGCGGGACTCGACCTGACGGCAGATACGCAGTATTTT.

The V call is TRBV7-6, the J call TRBJ2-3, with D possibly matching TRBD1 (6 bases). Deletions cut 5 bases from V and 2 bases from J, with 11 bases between. This CDR3 has 14 amino acids. Germline V gives CDR1 SGHVS, CDR2 FNYEAQ. The CDR3 loop reads CASSRGGTTDTQYF. Written as DNA, the CDR3 is TGTGCCAGCAGCCGAGGGGGAACCACAGATACGCAGTATTTT.

The V gene is TRBV3-1, the J gene TRBJ2-7, with 8 nucleotides matching TRBD2. The trim removed 0 bases at V and 6 bases at J, leaving 7 bases unmatched. The CDR3 sequence is 15 residues long. CDR1 and CDR2 (germline): LGHDT, YNNKEL (reference sequence). This chain's CDR3 is CASSQDLSGGVEQYF. CDR3 DNA: TGTGCCAGCAGCCAAGATTTGAGCGGGGGTGTCGAGCAGTACTTC.